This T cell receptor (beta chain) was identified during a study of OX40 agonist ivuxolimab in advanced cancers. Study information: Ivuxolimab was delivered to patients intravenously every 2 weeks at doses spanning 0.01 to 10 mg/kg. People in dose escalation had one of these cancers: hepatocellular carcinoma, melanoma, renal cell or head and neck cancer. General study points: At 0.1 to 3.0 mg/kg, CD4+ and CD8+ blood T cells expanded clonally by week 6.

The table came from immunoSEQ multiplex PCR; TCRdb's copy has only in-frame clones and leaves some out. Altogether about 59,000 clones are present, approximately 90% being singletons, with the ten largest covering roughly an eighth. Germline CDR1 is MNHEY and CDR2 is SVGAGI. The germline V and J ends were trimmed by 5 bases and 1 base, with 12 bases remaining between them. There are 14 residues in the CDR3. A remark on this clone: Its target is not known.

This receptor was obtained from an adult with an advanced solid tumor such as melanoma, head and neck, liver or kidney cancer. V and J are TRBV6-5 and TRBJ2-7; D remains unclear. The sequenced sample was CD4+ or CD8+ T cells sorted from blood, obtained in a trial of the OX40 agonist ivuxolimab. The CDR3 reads CASSVTVDSYEQYF. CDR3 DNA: TGTGCCAGCAGTGTCACCGTGGATTCCTACGAGCAGTACTTC.